Listed below are T cell receptor beta chains from one sample, sequenced in a study of cytomegalovirus exposure and HLA in healthy donors. Sequencing was performed with immunoSEQ multiplex PCR; in TCRdb, only in-frame clones are kept and a portion is missing. This sample has about 250,000 clones, with about 90% found just once. The sample taken for sequencing was PBMCs. The source is a man younger than 35 in good health and CMV-seropositive. Each CDR3 is given with its conserved first and last residue. Fields, in order: D gene, J gene, V gene, clone size, CDR3 protein, CDR3 DNA. D genes are given only for firm matches. The size entry is marked missing in some rows and otherwise reads once, few, many or a size class.

d_call: NA; j_call: TRBJ1-5; v_call: TRBV10-3; clone_size: NA; cdr3_aa: CAISERAGIHQPQHF; cdr3_nt: TGTGCCATCAGTGAGCGGGCAGGGATCCATCAGCCCCAGCATTTT
d_call: NA; j_call: TRBJ2-5; v_call: TRBV9; clone_size: once; cdr3_aa: CASSVNRGSGETQYF; cdr3_nt: TGTGCCAGCAGCGTCAACCGGGGTTCAGGAGAGACCCAGTACTTC
d_call: NA; j_call: TRBJ2-3; v_call: TRBV6-6; clone_size: NA; cdr3_aa: CASSLSDTDTQYF; cdr3_nt: TGTGCCAGCAGCCTCTCCGACACAGATACGCAGTATTTT
d_call: NA; j_call: TRBJ2-7; v_call: TRBV29-1; clone_size: NA; cdr3_aa: CSVEDSDSYEQYF; cdr3_nt: TGCAGCGTTGAAGATTCAGACTCCTACGAGCAGTACTTC
d_call: NA; j_call: TRBJ2-7; v_call: TRBV5-1; clone_size: NA; cdr3_aa: CASSISYEQYF; cdr3_nt: TGCGCCAGCAGCATATCCTACGAGCAGTACTTC
d_call: NA; j_call: TRBJ1-1; v_call: TRBV28; clone_size: few; cdr3_aa: CASSFSPGLNTEAFF; cdr3_nt: TGTGCCAGCAGTTTCTCCCCGGGATTGAACACTGAAGCTTTCTTT
d_call: NA; j_call: TRBJ1-5; v_call: TRBV19; clone_size: NA; cdr3_aa: CASSMAGDQPQHF; cdr3_nt: TGTGCCAGTAGTATGGCTGGGGATCAGCCCCAGCATTTT
d_call: NA; j_call: TRBJ1-3; v_call: TRBV15; clone_size: NA; cdr3_aa: CATSRDPGSGNTIYF; cdr3_nt: TGTGCCACCAGCAGAGACCCTGGCTCTGGAAACACCATATATTTT
d_call: NA; j_call: TRBJ2-7; v_call: TRBV25-1; clone_size: NA; cdr3_aa: CASRRDTPYEQYF; cdr3_nt: TGTGCCAGCAGGAGGGACACCCCCTACGAGCAGTACTTC
d_call: NA; j_call: TRBJ2-7; v_call: TRBV6-1; clone_size: NA; cdr3_aa: CASAGGGNSYEQYF; cdr3_nt: TGTGCCAGTGCTGGTGGGGGTAACTCCTACGAGCAGTACTTC
d_call: TRBD1; j_call: TRBJ2-5; v_call: TRBV29-1; clone_size: NA; cdr3_aa: CSVPQGALEETQYF; cdr3_nt: TGCAGCGTTCCCCAGGGGGCGCTGGAAGAGACCCAGTACTTC
d_call: TRBD2; j_call: TRBJ2-7; v_call: TRBV4-2; clone_size: NA; cdr3_aa: CASSQELAGVDEQYF; cdr3_nt: TGTGCCAGCAGCCAAGAACTAGCGGGAGTTGACGAGCAGTACTTC
d_call: NA; j_call: TRBJ2-4; v_call: TRBV25-1; clone_size: NA; cdr3_aa: CASSVAGTGFRYF; cdr3_nt: TGTGCCAGCAGTGTTGCCGGGACCGGGTTTAGGTACTTC
d_call: NA; j_call: TRBJ2-7; v_call: TRBV15; clone_size: NA; cdr3_aa: CATSRGLFVRHALDEQYF; cdr3_nt: TGTGCCACCAGCAGAGGCCTATTCGTAAGACATGCGCTAGACGAGCAGTACTTC
d_call: TRBD2; j_call: TRBJ2-7; v_call: TRBV10-2; clone_size: few; cdr3_aa: CASSRLAGPREQYF; cdr3_nt: TGCGCCAGCAGTCGACTAGCGGGCCCCCGAGAGCAGTACTTC
d_call: NA; j_call: TRBJ1-5; v_call: TRBV6-1; clone_size: NA; cdr3_aa: CASSDRGRPDQPQHF; cdr3_nt: TGTGCCAGCAGTGACCGAGGGCGGCCCGATCAGCCCCAGCATTTT
d_call: NA; j_call: TRBJ1-4; v_call: TRBV28; clone_size: NA; cdr3_aa: CASWGGAPEKLFF; cdr3_nt: TGTGCCAGCTGGGGGGGGGCCCCAGAAAAACTGTTTTTT
d_call: NA; j_call: TRBJ1-4; v_call: TRBV5-6; clone_size: NA; cdr3_aa: CASSAGGREKLFF; cdr3_nt: TGTGCCAGCAGCGCGGGGGGGCGTGAAAAACTGTTTTTT
d_call: NA; j_call: TRBJ2-5; v_call: TRBV27; clone_size: NA; cdr3_aa: CASSLTSKGWETQYF; cdr3_nt: TGTGCCAGCAGTTTAACGTCGAAGGGATGGGAGACCCAGTACTTC
d_call: TRBD1; j_call: TRBJ1-2; v_call: TRBV7-9; clone_size: once; cdr3_aa: CASSEPTGGDYGYTF; cdr3_nt: TGTGCCAGCAGCGAACCGACAGGGGGCGACTATGGCTACACCTTC
d_call: NA; j_call: TRBJ2-7; v_call: TRBV4-1; clone_size: NA; cdr3_aa: CASSQAAAGAAYEQYF; cdr3_nt: TGCGCCAGCAGCCAAGCAGCAGCGGGCGCCGCCTACGAGCAGTACTTC
d_call: TRBD2; j_call: TRBJ2-1; v_call: TRBV29-1; clone_size: NA; cdr3_aa: CSVEPAGVPNEQFF; cdr3_nt: TGCAGCGTTGAGCCAGCGGGAGTTCCCAATGAGCAGTTCTTC
d_call: NA; j_call: TRBJ1-4; v_call: TRBV6-6; clone_size: NA; cdr3_aa: CASSEEGGKLFF; cdr3_nt: TGTGCCAGCAGCGAAGAGGGGGGAAAACTGTTTTTT
d_call: NA; j_call: TRBJ1-1; v_call: TRBV10-3; clone_size: NA; cdr3_aa: CAISVQGQGTEAFF; cdr3_nt: TGTGCCATCAGTGTCCAGGGACAAGGCACTGAAGCTTTCTTT
d_call: TRBD1; j_call: TRBJ1-2; v_call: TRBV7-6; clone_size: NA; cdr3_aa: CASSPDRVGYTF; cdr3_nt: TGTGCCAGCAGCCCCGACAGGGTTGGCTACACCTTC
d_call: NA; j_call: TRBJ2-1; v_call: TRBV30; clone_size: NA; cdr3_aa: CAWSSGLSYNEQFF; cdr3_nt: TGTGCCTGGAGTTCGGGCCTTTCCTACAATGAGCAGTTCTTC
d_call: NA; j_call: TRBJ1-2; v_call: TRBV28; clone_size: once; cdr3_aa: CASTRPGGRSGGYTF; cdr3_nt: TGTGCCAGCACCCGTCCTGGGGGGAGGTCGGGCGGCTACACCTTC
d_call: NA; j_call: TRBJ1-2; v_call: TRBV18; clone_size: NA; cdr3_aa: CASSPLARLQYDYGYTF; cdr3_nt: TGTGCCAGCTCACCACTCGCGAGACTACAATACGACTATGGCTACACCTTC
d_call: TRBD1; j_call: TRBJ1-4; v_call: TRBV5-1; clone_size: NA; cdr3_aa: CASSLAGTDNEKLFF; cdr3_nt: TGCGCCAGCAGCTTGGCCGGGACAGATAATGAAAAACTGTTTTTT